One sample yielded the 5 T cell receptor beta chains listed below, sequenced in a study of post-analysis software for immune sequencing data. Their recognized antigens are unknown. Unique molecular identifiers were present in the TCR beta cDNA libraries. TCRdb called the PCR reads again in MiXCR, with one record for every CDR3 protein. The table has about half a million distinct CDR3 sequences, around 40% seen once. Study conclusions and caveats: Controls had lower frequencies than patients of 4 or 5 TRBV segments, which included TRBV5-6, TRBV5-1 and TRBV20-1.

Material: blood. Receptors originate from a girl aged 10-17 years with multiple sclerosis.

This clonotype was detected a few times. The genes are TRBV29-1 and TRBJ2-3; D gene unclear. Trimming took off 8 bases at V and 2 bases at J, with 5 bases between the two ends. Germline values: CDR1 SQVTM, CDR2 ANQGSEA. The CDR3 consists of 10 residues. As DNA, the CDR3 is TGCAGCTTGAACACAGATACGCAGTATTTT. This translates into CSLNTDTQYF.

V gene TRBV20-1 combines with J gene TRBJ2-3, with a possible D match to TRBD2 (5 bases). The V end was cut by 1 base, the J end by 1 base, with 9 bases between. Germline values: CDR1 DFQATT, CDR2 SNEGSKA (reference sequence). This CDR3 has 14 residues. The DNA for the CDR3 is TGCAGTGCTAGAGGGCCGGAGGGCACAGATACGCAGTATTTT. Protein product: CSARGPEGTDTQYF.

This clonotype occurred a few times. V is TRBV20-1 and J is TRBJ2-6; 9 positions match TRBD1. The CDR3 consists of 17 residues. V trimming: 3 bases; J trimming: 0 bases; junction bases outside the gene matches: 6. CDR1 and CDR2 (germline): DFQATT, SNEGSKA (reference sequence). CDR3 bases: TGCAGTGCTAGGATGGGACAGGGCCCCTCTGGGGCCAACGTCCTGACTTTC. Translating gives CSARMGQGPSGANVLTF.

The chain couples TRBV5-1 to TRBJ2-3; possibly TRBD2 for D (6 bases). V was clipped by 1 base and J by 2 bases, with 20 bases between them. The CDR3 loop spans 18 amino acids. The germline CDR1 and CDR2 sequences are SGHRS and YFSETQ. CDR3 nucleotides: TGCGCCAGCAGCTTGTTGGGGTATGGACTACCGAACACAGATACGCAGTATTTT. It codes for CASSLLGYGLPNTDTQYF.

The chain couples TRBV2 to TRBJ2-1, with unresolved D. This CDR3 has 12 amino acids. Germline V gives CDR1 SNHLY, CDR2 FYNNEI. Deletions cut 7 bases from V and 2 bases from J, with 6 bases between. The DNA of the CDR3 is TGTGCCAGCACGTTGGCCTACAATGAGCAGTTCTTC. As protein: CASTLAYNEQFF.